These 31 T cell receptor beta chains were sequenced from one sample in a study of blood T cell repertoires in COVID-19. TCRdb keeps only in-frame clones here, not all; method: immunoSEQ multiplex PCR. The table shows roughly 200,000 clones, with approximately 86% occurring only once. The specimen was PBMCs or T cells enriched from blood (not recorded which). These receptors came from a woman aged 40 to 49 with acute COVID-19.

This chain joins TRBV7-9 and TRBJ1-6; no reliable D call. The CDR3 spans 15 residues. CDR1 is SEHNR and CDR2 is FQNEAQ in the germline V gene (reference sequence). V was trimmed by 1 base and J by 9 bases, leaving 13 bases between them. CDR3 sequence (DNA): TGTGCCAGCAGCTTAGATATCGGGAGCGGTTCACCCCTCCACTTT. Translated, it gives CASSLDIGSGSPLHF.

J is TRBJ2-7 and V is TRBV19; no firm D call. V gave up 1 base and J gave up 0 bases, with 10 bases separating them. Per the germline V gene, CDR1 is LNHDA and CDR2 is SQIVND (reference sequence). This CDR3 comprises 15 residues. The CDR3 here is CASSIVGSSSYEQYF. The DNA for the CDR3 is TGTGCCAGTAGTATAGTCGGGTCGAGCTCCTACGAGCAGTACTTC.

This sequence joins TRBV5-1 and TRBJ2-2, with 9 bases that match TRBD1. V lost 6 bases, J lost 6 bases, and 9 bases stayed unmatched. The CDR3 extends over 15 amino acids. Germline CDR1 is SGHRS and CDR2 is YFSETQ. The CDR3 nucleotides are TGCGCCAGCACTAAACAGGGGGCGATGTCCGGGGAGCTGTTTTTT. It yields the protein CASTKQGAMSGELFF.

This clone was observed once. The V gene is TRBV6-4, the J gene TRBJ2-4, with a tentative D call TRBD2 (5 bases). CDR1 and CDR2 (germline): MRHNA, SNTAGT. Deletions cut 10 bases from V and 0 bases from J, with 25 bases between. The CDR3 sequence is 18 residues long. The CDR3 nucleotides read TGTGCCACCCCCCCCGGGGATGGAAGAGGACTAGCCAAAAACATTCAGTACTTC. Its protein is CATPPGDGRGLAKNIQYF.

This chain joins TRBV3-1 (or the pseudogene TRBV3-2) and TRBJ1-3; 10 positions agree with TRBD1. V dropped 8 bases and J dropped 3; count of bases not matched to a gene: 7. CDR3 size: 15 residues. The germline V gene encodes CDR1 LGHDT and CDR2 YNNKEL (reference sequence). DNA of the CDR3: TGTGCCAGCTCCCGACAGGGGGCGAGTGGAAACACCATATATTTT. This translates into CASSRQGASGNTIYF.

V is TRBV28 and J is TRBJ1-3, with TRBD1 as a possible D gene (5 bases). V lost 2 bases and J lost 3, with 11 bases in between. Germline CDR1 MDHEN, CDR2 SYDVKM. This CDR3 comprises 15 residues. The CDR3 spells CASSLDSSNGNTIYF. The CDR3 nucleotides read TGTGCCAGCAGTTTAGACAGCTCAAATGGAAACACCATATATTTT.

This clone was observed a single time. The chain couples TRBV6-5 to TRBJ1-5; 11 bases are a match to TRBD1. Germline V lookup: CDR1 MNHEY, CDR2 SVGAGI. The V and J ends lost 7 bases and 3 bases, in that order; junction bases with no gene match: 2. The CDR3 extends over 14 amino acids. The CDR3 reads CASMDRGLNQPQHF. In DNA form, the CDR3 reads TGTGCCAGCATGGACAGGGGGCTCAATCAGCCCCAGCATTTT.

The table lists this clone with a count of one. The chain uses TRBV28 and TRBJ2-7; tentative D call: TRBD2 (5 bases). V was cut by 5 bases and J by 0 bases, with 17 bases left in between. Germline CDR1 and CDR2: MDHEN and SYDVKM. This CDR3 is 16 amino acids long. The CDR3: CASSRSGVRSSYEQYF. In DNA form, the CDR3 reads TGTGCCAGCAGTCGGAGCGGAGTTCGGAGCTCCTACGAGCAGTACTTC.

The gene calls are TRBV28 and TRBJ2-3, with 11 bases identical to TRBD2. J gave up 2 bases and V 7 bases, and 11 bases lay outside the gene matches. CDR3 size: 17 residues. Germline lookup yields CDR1 MDHEN and CDR2 SYDVKM. Here the CDR3 reads CASTPGGTSGTTDTQYF. CDR3 DNA: TGTGCCAGCACCCCAGGGGGGACTAGCGGTACCACAGATACGCAGTATTTT.

The chain recombines TRBV12-3 or TRBV12-4 with TRBJ1-2, with 7 bases that match TRBD1. This CDR3 comprises 13 residues. V was pared by 5 bases and J by 3 bases, with 3 bases of the junction left unmatched. The CDR3 region has the DNA TGTGCCAGCAGTGACGACAGGGACTATGGCTACACCTTC. Translation: CASSDDRDYGYTF.

This clone has only a few counts. The rearrangement uses TRBV6-5 and TRBJ2-2; possible D gene TRBD2, 5 bases. The V gene lost 8 bases and the J gene lost 5 bases, with 15 bases spanning the gap. The CDR3 covers 14 residues. The germline gives CDR1 MNHEY, CDR2 SVGAGI. DNA for the CDR3: TGTGCCAGCCAACTTCAAAGGGAGACCGGGGAGCTGTTTTTT. Translating it yields CASQLQRETGELFF.

The chain combines TRBV24-1 with TRBJ2-2, with 11 positions matching TRBD2. CDR3 size: 17 residues. Germline V gives CDR1 KGHDR, CDR2 SFDVKD. V dropped 7 bases and J dropped 3; count of bases not matched to a gene: 9. Here the CDR3 DNA reads TGTGCCACCAGGGCCATACCGGGACTAGCGGACACCGGGGAGCTGTTTTTT. It specifies CATRAIPGLADTGELFF.

This clone was recorded a few times. The chain is built from TRBV18 and TRBJ1-6, with D perhaps matching TRBD1 (5 bases). Germline CDR1 reads KGHSH; CDR2 reads LQKENI. The CDR3 has 17 amino acids. The V gene lost 2 bases and the J gene lost 7 bases, with 18 bases spanning the gap. The CDR3 loop reads CASSPRQGKMENSPLHF. CDR3 nucleotide sequence: TGTGCCAGCTCACCAAGGCAGGGAAAGATGGAGAATTCACCCCTCCACTTT.

Here the CDR3 DNA reads TGTGCCAGCAGGAAAATCGGGACAGGGGGTACTGAAGCTTTCTTT. It is translated as CASRKIGTGGTEAFF. This chain joins TRBV28 and TRBJ1-1; the match to TRBD1 covers 11 bases. There are 15 residues in the CDR3. V lost 6 bases, J lost 5 bases, and 8 bases stayed unmatched. Germline V CDR1 and CDR2: MDHEN, SYDVKM. Drawing the rest from reference TRBV28 and TRBJ1-1, the complete variable domain is DVKVTQSSRYLVKRTGEKVFLECVQDMDHENMFWYRQDPGLGLRLIYFSYDVKMKEKGDIPEGYSVSREKKERFSLILESASTNQTSMYLCASRKIGTGGTEAFFGQGTRLTVV.

On this clone itself: The junction departs from the called germline gene at one end, perhaps through a read error. The chain is built from TRBV12-3 or TRBV12-4 and TRBJ2-1, with a tentative D call TRBD2 (5 bases). This CDR3 spans 12 amino acids. CDR3 residues: CASGGSNNEQFF. DNA for the CDR3: TGTGCCAGCGGAGGCTCCAACAATGAGCAGTTCTTC.

This clone was counted only a few times. The chain has TRBV19 and TRBJ1-5; perhaps TRBD1 as D (5 bases). The ends were cut back, 3 bases at V and 2 bases at J, with 14 bases in the middle. There are 16 residues in the CDR3. Germline assignment: CDR1 LNHDA and CDR2 SQIVND (reference sequence). CDR3 sequence: CASSMGSGGGNQPQHF. The CDR3 DNA is TGTGCCAGTAGTATGGGTTCAGGAGGGGGCAATCAGCCCCAGCATTTT.

Written as DNA, the CDR3 is TGTGCATCGCAGGGTGGGCGGGAAAAACTGTTTTTT. As protein: CASQGGREKLFF. The rearrangement uses TRBV28 and TRBJ1-4; D possibly corresponds to TRBD1 (5 bases). Germline CDR1 is MDHEN and CDR2 is SYDVKM. This CDR3 region has 12 residues.

The chain has TRBV10-2 and TRBJ1-1; TRBD1 matches at 8 bases. Germline assignment: CDR1 WSHSY and CDR2 SAAADI. V lost 0 bases to trimming and J lost 1 base; unmatched junction nucleotides: 4. This CDR3 comprises 16 residues. The CDR3 DNA follows: TGCGCCAGCAGTGAGTCCCAGGGGGCCGGGAACACTGAAGCTTTCTTT. Protein: CASSESQGAGNTEAFF.

The sample holds one count of this clone. This sequence joins TRBV6-5 and TRBJ2-7, with 8 positions matching TRBD1. In germline, CDR1 is MNHEY, CDR2 SVGAGI. The CDR3 contains 15 residues. V shed 6 bases, J shed 1 base, and the junction held 8 bases outside the gene matches. The DNA of the CDR3 is TGTGCCAGCAGACCCCCGCAGGGGGCGTCCTACGAGCAGTACTTC. It encodes CASRPPQGASYEQYF.

The chain has TRBV24-1 and TRBJ2-7; perhaps TRBD1 as D (6 bases). The CDR3 contains 13 residues. Germline loops: CDR1 KGHDR, CDR2 SFDVKD. V shed 3 bases and J shed 5 bases, with 10 bases lying between them. The CDR3 loop reads CATSDPSGDEQYF. The CDR3 DNA sequence: TGTGCCACCAGTGATCCATCAGGGGACGAGCAGTACTTC.

The chain is built from TRBV10-3 and TRBJ2-7; possibly TRBD1 for D (5 bases). There are 13 residues in the CDR3. V lost 9 bases and J lost 5, with 17 bases in between. CDR1 is ENHRY and CDR2 is SYGVKD in the germline V gene. The CDR3 DNA reads as TGTGCCATAACCTCCAGGGTCAGCGACGAGCAGTACTTC. The encoded protein is CAITSRVSDEQYF.

This chain links TRBV11-2 with TRBJ2-7; 11 bases are a match to TRBD2. The germline V gene has CDR1 SGHAT and CDR2 FQNNGV. CDR3 size: 14 residues. Trimming removed 1 base from V and 6 bases from J; junction bases left unmatched: 2. CDR3 amino acids: CASSLALAGVEQYF. The CDR3 bases are TGTGCCAGCAGCTTAGCACTAGCGGGAGTCGAGCAGTACTTC. The full variable domain, its missing parts supplied by reference TRBV11-2 and TRBJ2-7, is EAGVAQSPRYKIIEKRQSVAFWCNPISGHATLYWYQQILGQGPKLLIQFQNNGVVDDSQLPKDRFSAERLKGVDSTLKIQPAKLEDSAVYLCASSLALAGVEQYFGPGTRLTVT.

The J gene is TRBJ1-6, the V gene TRBV28, with 12 bases identical to TRBD1. Losses at the gene ends were 2 bases for V and 9 bases for J; bases not matched to a gene: 2. Germline V gene sequence: CDR1 MDHEN, CDR2 SYDVKM. The CDR3 is 15 residues long. CDR3 bases: TGTGCCAGCAGTTTAGGGACAGGGGGCCCTTCACCCCTCCACTTT. Translation gives CASSLGTGGPSPLHF.

The chain is built from TRBV16 and TRBJ2-6; D is unresolved. V was shortened by 1 base and J by 0 bases, with 13 bases between the two germline ends. The CDR3 sequence is 18 residues long. Germline V gene sequence: CDR1 KGHSY, CDR2 FQNENV. Written as DNA, the CDR3 is TGTGCCAGCAGCCAATACTCACAGACGAGCTCTGGGGCCAACGTCCTGACTTTC. This sequence encodes CASSQYSQTSSGANVLTF. Together with reference TRBV16 and TRBJ2-6, the CDR3 gives the full variable domain: GEEVAQTPKHLVRGEGQKAKLYCAPIKGHSYVFWYQQVLKNEFKFLISFQNENVFDETGMPKERFSAKCLPNSPCSLEIQATKLEDSAVYFCASSQYSQTSSGANVLTFGAGSRLTVL.

The chain joins TRBV28 to TRBJ1-3; TRBD1 might be the D (6 bases). Germline V gene data show CDR1 as MDHEN and CDR2 as SYDVKM. V lost 8 bases and J 4 bases, leaving 12 bases between the germline ends. The CDR3 is made up of 13 amino acids. The CDR3 is CASQRGLGNTIYF. Here the CDR3 DNA reads TGTGCCAGCCAAAGGGGGTTAGGAAACACCATATATTTT.

This chain uses TRBV19 with TRBJ2-5, with D perhaps matching TRBD2 (7 bases). This CDR3 has 15 residues. Germline V CDR1 and CDR2: LNHDA, SQIVND (reference sequence). The ends were cut back, 9 bases at V and 0 bases at J, with 17 bases in the middle. The CDR3: CASTRGGGYQETQYF. The CDR3 nucleotides are TGTGCCAGCACGAGAGGGGGGGGCTACCAAGAGACCCAGTACTTC.

The chain uses TRBV3-1 (or the pseudogene TRBV3-2) and TRBJ1-2; D remains unclear. This CDR3 has 13 residues. V gave up 4 bases and J gave up 5 bases, with 11 bases separating them. CDR1 is LGHDT and CDR2 is YNNKEL in the germline V gene (reference sequence). The CDR3 DNA follows: TGTGCCAGCAGCCCTCCTGGGCCATATGGCTACACCTTC. This codes for CASSPPGPYGYTF.

J is TRBJ1-1 and V is TRBV30; tentative D call: TRBD1 (5 bases). Germline loops: CDR1 GTSNPN, CDR2 SVGIG (reference sequence). V lost 2 bases, J lost 7 bases, and 11 bases lay in between. This CDR3 has 12 residues. CDR3 in DNA: TGTGCCTGGAGTCGTGGGGGGAATGAAGCTTTCTTT. Protein sequence: CAWSRGGNEAFF. Using reference TRBV30 and TRBJ1-1 for the parts outside the CDR3, the full variable domain is SQTIHQWPATLVQPVGSPLSLECTVEGTSNPNLYWYRQAAGRGLQLLFYSVGIGQISSEVPQNLSASRPQDRQFILSSKKLLLSDSGFYLCAWSRGGNEAFFGQGTRLTVV.

The V and J genes are TRBV28 and TRBJ1-2; no clear D. Germline V CDR1 and CDR2: MDHEN, SYDVKM. V shed 5 bases and J shed 4 bases, with 20 bases lying between them. The length of the CDR3 is 16 residues. The CDR3 sequence: CASSRLGLDRSYGYTF. The CDR3 coding sequence is TGTGCCAGCAGTCGCCTTGGACTAGACCGGTCCTATGGCTACACCTTC.

This clone was counted a single time. The chain employs TRBV4-1 and TRBJ1-1; D gene uncertain. The CDR3 spans 14 residues. CDR1 is MGHRA, CDR2 YSYEKL, per germline. V shed 4 bases and J shed 6 bases, with 15 bases lying between them. This CDR3 is CASSPEHAGPEAFF. CDR3 nucleotide sequence: TGCGCCAGCAGCCCAGAACATGCAGGTCCTGAAGCTTTCTTT.

The J gene is TRBJ2-2, the V gene TRBV9, with TRBD2 matching 12 bases. The ends lost 2 bases at V and 0 bases at J; junction bases unmatched: 2. Germline assignment: CDR1 SGDLS and CDR2 YYNGEE. The CDR3 has 17 amino acids. The CDR3 here is CASSVGLAGSNTGELFF. The CDR3 region has the DNA TGTGCCAGCAGCGTCGGACTAGCGGGATCGAACACCGGGGAGCTGTTTTTT.